Presented here are 15 T cell receptor beta chains from one specimen sequenced in a study of T-cell memory formation after mild COVID-19 (dated by TCRdb to the early 2020s). Library generation was performed with 5' RACE. For sequencing, an Illumina NovaSeq 6000 was employed. Clones were called with MiXCR by TCRdb after fastp trimmed the public reads at Q25, and only in-frame beta chains were retained. Each record represents a unique CDR3 protein, reported with the most common genes and DNA among its rows. This sample gives around 530,000 distinct CDR3 sequences in total; less than 25% of them show up just once. Around 8.4% of the sample is in the top ten clones. The specimen was PBMCs or a T cell subset sorted from them (not recorded which). The source of these receptors is an adult woman who had mild COVID-19 (a few samples of this study predate the infection). The sample titles of this study are shuffled in the database, so cell type and time point are left out; the donor was told from shared clones.

This rearrangement joins TRBV30 to TRBJ2-3; TRBD2 agrees at 8 bases. Per the germline V gene, CDR1 is GTSNPN and CDR2 is SVGIG (reference sequence). The CDR3 consists of 16 residues. V shed 3 bases, J shed 2 bases, and the junction held 10 bases outside the gene matches. The CDR3 DNA sequence: TGTGCCTGGAGGCTGAGTCTAGCGGGTCTCACAGATACGCAGTATTTT. It encodes CAWRLSLAGLTDTQYF.

In this sample, this clonotype turned up a few times. CDR3 bases: TGTGCCAGCAGTCAGGTAAAGGGGACCCCAGGGAACACTGAAGCTTTCTTT. Protein product: CASSQVKGTPGNTEAFF. This chain joins TRBV12-3 or TRBV12-4 and TRBJ1-1, with TRBD1 as a possible D gene (5 bases). CDR3 length: 17 residues. Deletions cut 5 bases from V and 1 base from J, with 20 bases between.

This clonotype was seen a few times. This chain connects TRBV6-5 to TRBJ2-7, with unresolved D. Germline V gives CDR1 MNHEY, CDR2 SVGAGI. V gave up 3 bases and J gave up 3 bases, with 12 bases separating them. The CDR3 has 14 amino acids. The CDR3 region has the DNA TGTGCCAGCAGTTATGGGCCAGAAAGCTACGAGCAGTACTTC. This translates into CASSYGPESYEQYF.

The rearrangement links TRBV7-2 to TRBJ2-7; 8 bases are a match to TRBD2. Unmatched junction bases numbered 10, after V lost 8 bases and J lost 4 bases. This CDR3 spans 14 amino acids. The V gene's germline CDR1 is SGHTA and CDR2 FQGNSA. The CDR3 sequence is CASALSGGQYEQYF. DNA for the CDR3: TGTGCCAGCGCTCTATCGGGGGGGCAATACGAGCAGTACTTC. Combining the CDR3 with reference TRBV7-2 and TRBJ2-7 gives the whole variable domain GAGVSQSPSNKVTEKGKDVELRCDPISGHTALYWYRQSLGQGLEFLIYFQGNSAPDKSGLPSDRFSAERTGGSVSTLTIQRTQQEDSAVYLCASALSGGQYEQYFGPGTRLTVT.

The V call is TRBV7-9, the J call TRBJ2-3, with D possibly being TRBD2 (5 bases). CDR1 and CDR2 from the germline V gene are SEHNR and FQNEAQ (reference sequence). The CDR3 extends over 15 amino acids. V was cut by 3 bases and J by 4 bases, with 14 bases left in between. The CDR3 reads CASSFIQSGADTQYF. In DNA, the CDR3 is TGTGCCAGCAGCTTTATCCAGAGCGGCGCAGATACGCAGTATTTT.

In this sample, this clonotype turned up a few times. The V gene is TRBV6-2 or TRBV6-3, the J gene TRBJ2-2, with D perhaps TRBD1 (5 bases). Trimming took off 0 bases at V and 0 bases at J, with 14 bases between the two ends. This CDR3 region has 18 residues. CDR1 and CDR2 (germline): MNHEY, SVGEGT. CDR3 DNA sequence: TGTGCCAGCAGTTACTCTCCCCGACAGCCCGCGAACACCGGGGAGCTGTTTTTT. The encoded protein is CASSYSPRQPANTGELFF.

This clonotype appeared a few times. The rearrangement joins TRBV12-3 or TRBV12-4 to TRBJ1-2; D remains unclear. The length of the CDR3 is 14 residues. Trimming stripped 2 bases from V and 5 bases from J, with 12 bases between. CDR3 sequence: CASSLSPGRYGYTF. CDR3 nucleotides: TGTGCCAGCAGTTTATCTCCGGGTCGGTATGGCTACACCTTC.

This clonotype was found once. The chain links TRBV24-1 to TRBJ2-1; 9 bases map to TRBD2. Germline V gene sequence: CDR1 KGHDR, CDR2 SFDVKD. The CDR3 sequence is 14 residues long. The V gene end was trimmed by 9 bases and the J gene end by 3 bases; junction bases not matched to a gene: 5. As DNA, the CDR3 is TGTGCCACCGCCGCTAGCGGGATCTACAATGAGCAGTTCTTC. Translation gives CATAASGIYNEQFF.

The rearrangement links TRBV2 to TRBJ2-7, with D hard to call. CDR3 length: 11 residues. The germline V gene encodes CDR1 SNHLY and CDR2 FYNNEI. The V and J ends lost 1 base and 4 bases respectively, with 2 bases between them. For the CDR3, the DNA is TGTGCCAGCAGTGAAGAATACGAGCAGTACTTC. Amino acids: CASSEEYEQYF.

V is TRBV5-1 and J is TRBJ2-3; 8 bases agree with TRBD2. Germline values: CDR1 SGHRS, CDR2 YFSETQ. The CDR3 loop spans 18 amino acids. The V gene end was trimmed by 0 bases and the J gene end by 0 bases; junction bases not matched to a gene: 9. The CDR3 sequence: CASSLGGGRISSTDTQYF. The CDR3 DNA sequence: TGCGCCAGCAGCTTGGGTGGCGGGAGGATCTCTAGCACAGATACGCAGTATTTT. The whole variable domain, remainder taken from reference TRBV5-1 and TRBJ2-3, is KAGVTQTPRYLIKTRGQQVTLSCSPISGHRSVSWYQQTPGQGLQFLFEYFSETQRNKGNFPGRFSGRQFSNSRSEMNVSTLELGDSALYLCASSLGGGRISSTDTQYFGPGTRLTVL.

There are a few counts of this clonotype. This rearrangement joins TRBV12-3 or TRBV12-4 to TRBJ1-5; D perhaps matches TRBD1 (6 bases). The germline V and J ends were trimmed by 3 bases and 2 bases, with 14 bases remaining between them. There are 16 residues in the CDR3. CDR3 bases: TGTGCCAGCAGTTTGGAGGGGGTGGAGGGCAATCAGCCCCAGCATTTT. Its translation: CASSLEGVEGNQPQHF.

The chain has TRBV24-1 and TRBJ2-1, with D maybe TRBD1 (7 bases). The CDR3 runs to 14 residues. The germline V gene encodes CDR1 KGHDR and CDR2 SFDVKD. The V end was cut by 4 bases, the J end by 7 bases, with 13 bases between. CDR3 DNA sequence: TGTGCCACCAGTGACCTCAGGGGGGCAAATGAGCAGTTCTTC. Protein sequence: CATSDLRGANEQFF.

In this sample, this clonotype turned up many times. The V and J genes are TRBV3-1 and TRBJ1-1; D is possibly TRBD1 (6 bases). Trimming stripped 6 bases from V and 6 bases from J, with 11 bases between. Germline loops: CDR1 LGHDT, CDR2 YNNKEL (reference sequence). The CDR3 is made up of 12 amino acids. The CDR3 here is CASRQQGSEAFF. The DNA of the CDR3 is TGTGCCAGCAGGCAACAGGGTTCTGAAGCTTTCTTT.

This clonotype was seen only a few times. The gene calls are TRBV9 and TRBJ2-7; TRBD2 aligns across 9 bases. Germline CDR1 reads SGDLS; CDR2 reads YYNGEE. J gave up 2 bases and V 0 bases, and 3 bases lay outside the gene matches. The CDR3 covers 15 residues. The CDR3: CASSVGAGGPYEQYF. The CDR3 DNA sequence: TGTGCCAGCAGCGTAGGAGCGGGAGGCCCCTACGAGCAGTACTTC.

V usage is TRBV29-1 and J usage is TRBJ2-5, with TRBD2 identical over 12 bases. V was clipped by 4 bases and J by 2 bases; unmatched bases: 8. Germline CDR1 and CDR2: SQVTM and ANQGSEA. CDR3 length equals 16 residues. The CDR3 DNA is TGCAGCGTTGGCCTAGCGGGAGGGCGGGAACAAGAGACCCAGTACTTC. It specifies CSVGLAGGREQETQYF.